The 21 T cell receptor beta chains listed next were all sequenced from one sample in a study of blood T cell repertoires in COVID-19. Using immunoSEQ multiplex PCR, the repertoire was profiled, and TCRdb retains in-frame clones only, with some absent. Seen here are around 160,000 clones, around 84% observed once, and the top ten hold around 20%. The sequenced sample consisted of peripheral blood. The receptor source for this set is a woman of 80 years or more with acute or convalescent COVID-19.

V gene TRBV3-1 (or the pseudogene TRBV3-2) combines with J gene TRBJ2-7; 9 bases fit TRBD1. V dropped 3 bases and J dropped 5; count of bases not matched to a gene: 5. The CDR3 runs to 14 residues. Germline V gene lookup returns CDR1 LGHDT and CDR2 YNNKEL (reference sequence). The CDR3 spells CASSQPGQGNEQYF. CDR3 coding DNA: TGTGCCAGCAGCCAGCCGGGACAGGGCAACGAGCAGTACTTC.

This chain links TRBV7-2 with TRBJ1-2; the D gene is possibly TRBD1 (5 bases). The germline V gene has CDR1 SGHTA and CDR2 FQGNSA. V lost 5 bases and J 4 bases, leaving 17 bases between the germline ends. The CDR3 runs 15 residues. In DNA form, the CDR3 reads TGTGCCAGCAGCCCTACCAGGGAATTAAGCTATGGCTACACCTTC. It is translated as CASSPTRELSYGYTF. Variable domain in full (rest from reference TRBV7-2 and TRBJ1-2): GAGVSQSPSNKVTEKGKDVELRCDPISGHTALYWYRQSLGQGLEFLIYFQGNSAPDKSGLPSDRFSAERTGGSVSTLTIQRTQQEDSAVYLCASSPTRELSYGYTFGSGTRLTVV.

This rearrangement joins TRBV28 to TRBJ1-1; a possible D gene is TRBD1 (5 bases). Per germline, CDR1 MDHEN and CDR2 SYDVKM. The CDR3 runs 15 residues. The V end lost 6 bases, the J end lost 3 bases, and 17 bases lay between the germline ends. This chain's CDR3 is CASSPQWGWDTEAFF. In DNA, the CDR3 is TGTGCCAGCAGCCCGCAATGGGGCTGGGACACTGAAGCTTTCTTT.

V usage is TRBV10-3 and J usage is TRBJ1-1, with TRBD1 matching 7 bases. CDR1 is ENHRY and CDR2 is SYGVKD in the germline V gene. J was trimmed by 1 base and V by 6 bases; bases with no gene match: 8. This CDR3 is built from 15 residues. The CDR3 coding sequence is TGTGCCATCAGAGCTGAACAGGGGTCGAACACTGAAGCTTTCTTT. Encoded protein: CAIRAEQGSNTEAFF.

This chain joins TRBV11-1 and TRBJ2-7; tentatively, D is TRBD2 (6 bases). V shed 5 bases and J shed 3 bases, with 20 bases lying between them. There are 16 residues in the CDR3. Germline V lookup: CDR1 SGHAT, CDR2 FQDESV (reference sequence). CDR3 coding DNA: TGTGCCAGCAGCAGATTCCCGGGACTGGAAAACTACGAGCAGTACTTC. Encoded protein: CASSRFPGLENYEQYF.

V and J are TRBV28 and TRBJ2-2, with 8 bases identical to TRBD1. The CDR3 runs 16 residues. Germline V gene sequence: CDR1 MDHEN, CDR2 SYDVKM. V dropped 6 bases and J dropped 5; count of bases not matched to a gene: 11. The chain's CDR3 is CASSAFGTGFTGELFF. DNA of the CDR3: TGTGCCAGCAGCGCATTCGGGACAGGTTTTACCGGGGAGCTGTTTTTT.

This chain connects TRBV9 to TRBJ2-1; TRBD1 agrees at 9 bases. Germline CDR1 SGDLS, CDR2 YYNGEE. The trim removed 0 bases at V and 10 bases at J, leaving 8 bases unmatched. This CDR3 is 15 amino acids long. The CDR3 nucleotides are TGTGCCAGCAGCGTAGAAGGGACAGGGATCGAGGAGCAGTTCTTC. It is translated as CASSVEGTGIEEQFF. Filled out from reference TRBV9 and TRBJ2-1, the complete variable domain reads DSGVTQTPKHLITATGQRVTLRCSPRSGDLSVYWYQQSLDQGLQFLIQYYNGEERAKGNILERFSAQQFPDLHSELNLSSLELGDSALYFCASSVEGTGIEEQFFGPGTRLTVL.

This clone was seen just once. V gene TRBV6-1 combines with J gene TRBJ2-7; 7 bases match TRBD1. This CDR3 region has 14 residues. From germline, CDR1 is MNHNS and CDR2 SASEGT. With 2 bases clipped from V and 1 base from J, the junction kept 2 bases outside the gene matches. The CDR3 region is CASSEYRGSYEQYF. Here the CDR3 DNA reads TGTGCCAGCAGTGAATACAGGGGTTCCTACGAGCAGTACTTC.

This clone was seen just once. The chain is built from TRBV28 and TRBJ2-3; 9 bases fit TRBD1. Trimming at V came to 5 bases and at J to 2 bases, leaving 8 bases not matched to a gene. Germline V gene lookup returns CDR1 MDHEN and CDR2 SYDVKM. The CDR3 spans 16 residues. CDR3 bases: TGTGCCAGCAGTGGGGGGGACAGGGCTTACACAGATACGCAGTATTTT. It specifies CASSGGDRAYTDTQYF.

The chain combines TRBV4-1 with TRBJ2-3; 13 bases align to TRBD2. The trim removed 4 bases at V and 5 bases at J, leaving 12 bases unmatched. The germline CDR1 and CDR2 sequences are MGHRA and YSYEKL. There are 18 residues in the CDR3. The CDR3 protein is CASSPLDGLAGAEDTQYF. CDR3 nucleotide sequence: TGCGCCAGCAGCCCTCTCGATGGACTAGCGGGAGCTGAAGATACGCAGTATTTT.

The chain is built from TRBV25-1 and TRBJ1-1; the D is unclear. Trimming removed 6 bases from V and 4 bases from J, with 6 bases in between. Germline CDR1 reads MGHDK; CDR2 reads SYGVNS. This CDR3 is built from 11 residues. The CDR3 DNA reads as TGTGCCAGCAGCTCGTTCACTGAAGCTTTCTTT. Translated: CASSSFTEAFF.

This chain joins TRBV10-3 and TRBJ1-1, with TRBD1 identical over 7 bases. Germline trimming cut 6 bases from V and 1 base from J; bases unmatched to any gene: 8. The germline V gene encodes CDR1 ENHRY and CDR2 SYGVKD. The CDR3 is 15 amino acids. This CDR3 reads CAIRIQGTENTEAFF. CDR3 in DNA: TGTGCCATCAGGATACAGGGGACGGAGAACACTGAAGCTTTCTTT.

The genes are TRBV9 and TRBJ2-2, with D possibly TRBD2 on 5 matching bases. Trimming left V 0 bases short and J 0 bases short, with 18 bases between. The CDR3 length is 19 residues. Germline V gene data show CDR1 as SGDLS and CDR2 as YYNGEE. The CDR3 loop is CASSVGPYDTGTNTGELFF. The DNA of the CDR3 is TGTGCCAGCAGCGTAGGCCCCTACGACACGGGGACGAACACCGGGGAGCTGTTTTTT.

V gene TRBV11-2 combines with J gene TRBJ2-1; 11 bases agree with TRBD1. In germline, CDR1 is SGHAT, CDR2 FQNNGV. This CDR3 region has 15 residues. After removal of 5 bases from V and 7 bases from J, the junction contained 7 bases not matched to a gene. CDR3 residues: CASSMGGQGVNEQFF. The CDR3 DNA is TGTGCCAGCAGCATGGGGGGACAGGGGGTAAATGAGCAGTTCTTC.

Ten or more counts support this clone. The rearrangement links TRBV28 to TRBJ2-1, with 9 positions matching TRBD2. The CDR3 has 19 residues. V dropped 3 bases and J dropped 4; count of bases not matched to a gene: 16. CDR1 is MDHEN and CDR2 is SYDVKM in the germline V gene. CDR3 region: CASSFSREGLTGWYNEQFF. In DNA form, the CDR3 reads TGTGCCAGCAGTTTCTCGCGGGAGGGCCTCACAGGGTGGTACAATGAGCAGTTCTTC.

The gene calls are TRBV7-9 and TRBJ1-6; 7 nucleotides align to TRBD1. CDR1 and CDR2 (germline): SEHNR, FQNEAQ (reference sequence). The CDR3 is made up of 16 amino acids. V dropped 0 bases and J dropped 9; count of bases not matched to a gene: 8. CDR3 in amino acids: CASSLARQGWVSPLHF. CDR3 nucleotide sequence: TGTGCCAGCAGCTTAGCGCGACAGGGTTGGGTTTCACCCCTCCACTTT. The whole variable domain, filled in from reference TRBV7-9 and TRBJ1-6, reads DTGVSQNPRHKITKRGQNVTFRCDPISEHNRLYWYRQTLGQGPEFLTYFQNEAQLEKSRLLSDRFSAERPKGSFSTLEIQRTEQGDSAMYLCASSLARQGWVSPLHFGNGTRLTVT.

V gene TRBV7-9 combines with J gene TRBJ1-1; TRBD1 matches at 8 bases. CDR1 is SEHNR, CDR2 FQNEAQ, per germline (reference sequence). V was clipped by 4 bases and J by 4 bases; unmatched bases: 8. The CDR3 totals 15 residues. CDR3 DNA sequence: TGTGCCAGCAGCTCCGGACAGGGCGATGTCACTGAAGCTTTCTTT. Protein product: CASSSGQGDVTEAFF.

This rearrangement joins TRBV6-2 or TRBV6-3 to TRBJ2-2, with 13 bases that match TRBD2. Germline trimming cut 2 bases from V and 0 bases from J; bases unmatched to any gene: 3. The CDR3 spans 18 residues. The V gene's germline CDR1 is MNHEY and CDR2 SVGEGT. CDR3 sequence (DNA): TGTGCCAGCAGTTACCGGGGACTAGCGGGGTCGAACACCGGGGAGCTGTTTTTT. Residues: CASSYRGLAGSNTGELFF.

V usage is TRBV6-5 and J usage is TRBJ2-3; 9 bases agree with TRBD2. Trimming removed 2 bases from V and 8 bases from J; junction bases left unmatched: 5. The CDR3 length is 14 residues. The germline V gene encodes CDR1 MNHEY and CDR2 SVGAGI. The CDR3 DNA sequence: TGTGCCAGCAGTTACGGCGGGGGGGCGATTACGCAGTATTTT. This codes for CASSYGGGAITQYF.

This clone came up a few times. This rearrangement joins TRBV2 to TRBJ1-4, with D unresolved. V gave up 6 bases and J gave up 3 bases, with 11 bases separating them. The length of the CDR3 is 14 residues. Germline V lookup: CDR1 SNHLY, CDR2 FYNNEI. The CDR3 is CASRLERANEKLFF. CDR3 sequence (DNA): TGTGCCAGCAGACTGGAGCGGGCTAATGAAAAACTGTTTTTT.

The CDR3: CASRQGRDQPQHF. CDR3 in DNA: TGTGCCAGCAGACAGGGGCGGGACCAGCCCCAGCATTTT. The chain employs TRBV2 and TRBJ1-5; the match to TRBD1 covers 7 bases. The CDR3 totals 13 residues. Germline values: CDR1 SNHLY, CDR2 FYNNEI. Trimming removed 6 bases from V and 7 bases from J; junction bases left unmatched: 6. The variable domain in full, completed from reference TRBV2 and TRBJ1-5, reads EPEVTQTPSHQVTQMGQEVILRCVPISNHLYFYWYRQILGQKVEFLVSFYNNEISEKSEIFDDQFSVERPDGSNFTLKIRSTKLEDSAMYFCASRQGRDQPQHFGDGTRLSIL.